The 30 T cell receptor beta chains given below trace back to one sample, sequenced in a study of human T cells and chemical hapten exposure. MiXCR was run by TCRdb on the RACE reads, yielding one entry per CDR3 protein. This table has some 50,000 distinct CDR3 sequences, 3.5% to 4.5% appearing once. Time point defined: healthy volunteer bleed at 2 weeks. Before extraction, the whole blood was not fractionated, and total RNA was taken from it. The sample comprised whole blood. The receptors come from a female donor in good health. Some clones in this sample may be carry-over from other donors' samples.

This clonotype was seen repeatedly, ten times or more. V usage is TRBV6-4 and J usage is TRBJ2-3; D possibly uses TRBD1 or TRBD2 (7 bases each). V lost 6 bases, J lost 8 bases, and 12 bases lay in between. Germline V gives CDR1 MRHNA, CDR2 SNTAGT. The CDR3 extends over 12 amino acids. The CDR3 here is CASRQGRGTQYF. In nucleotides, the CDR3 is TGTGCCAGCAGACAGGGGAGGGGTACGCAGTATTTT.

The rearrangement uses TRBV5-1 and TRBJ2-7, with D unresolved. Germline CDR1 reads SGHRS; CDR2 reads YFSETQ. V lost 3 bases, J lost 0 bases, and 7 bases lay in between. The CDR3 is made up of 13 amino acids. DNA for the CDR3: TGCGCCAGCAGCTATGGGTACTCCTACGAGCAGTACTTC. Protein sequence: CASSYGYSYEQYF.

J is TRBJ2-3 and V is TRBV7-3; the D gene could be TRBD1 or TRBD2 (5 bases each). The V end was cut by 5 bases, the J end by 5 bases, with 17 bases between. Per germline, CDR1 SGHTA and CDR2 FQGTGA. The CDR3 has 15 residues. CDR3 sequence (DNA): TGTGCCAGCAGCCCCTCTGGCAGGGCGGGAGATACGCAGTATTTT. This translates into CASSPSGRAGDTQYF. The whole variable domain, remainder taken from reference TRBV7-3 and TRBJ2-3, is GAGVSQTPSNKVTEKGKYVELRCDPISGHTALYWYRQSLGQGPEFLIYFQGTGAADDSGLPNDRFFAVRPEGSVSTLKIQRTERGDSAVYLCASSPSGRAGDTQYFGPGTRLTVL.

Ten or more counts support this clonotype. The CDR3 here is CASRAGSREETQYF. The CDR3 DNA is TGCGCCAGCAGAGCAGGGTCGAGGGAAGAGACCCAGTACTTC. This sequence joins TRBV5-1 and TRBJ2-5; D tentatively reads TRBD1 or TRBD2 (5 bases each). Trimming removed 5 bases from V and 3 bases from J, with 14 bases in between. Germline V gives CDR1 SGHRS, CDR2 YFSETQ. The CDR3 totals 14 residues.

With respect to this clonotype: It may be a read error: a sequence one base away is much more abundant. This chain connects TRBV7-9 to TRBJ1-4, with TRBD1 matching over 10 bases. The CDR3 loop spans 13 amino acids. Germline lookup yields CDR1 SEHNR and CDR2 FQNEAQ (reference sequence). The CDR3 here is CASSSGTGEKLLF. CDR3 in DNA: TGTGCCAGCAGCAGTGGGACAGGGGAAAAACTGCTTTTT.

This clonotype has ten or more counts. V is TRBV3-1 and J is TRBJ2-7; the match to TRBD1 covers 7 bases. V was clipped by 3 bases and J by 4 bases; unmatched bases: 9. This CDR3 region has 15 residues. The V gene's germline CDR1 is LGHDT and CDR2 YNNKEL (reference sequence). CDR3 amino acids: CASSQSAGTVYEQYF. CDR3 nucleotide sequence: TGTGCCAGCAGCCAGAGTGCCGGGACAGTTTACGAGCAGTACTTC.

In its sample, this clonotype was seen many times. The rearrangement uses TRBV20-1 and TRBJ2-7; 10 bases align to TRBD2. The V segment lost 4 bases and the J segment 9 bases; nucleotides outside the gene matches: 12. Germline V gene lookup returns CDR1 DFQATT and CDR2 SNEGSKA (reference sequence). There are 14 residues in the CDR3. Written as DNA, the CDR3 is TGCAGTGCTAAGTTTAGCGGGGGGTCCGGGGTGCAGTACTTC. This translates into CSAKFSGGSGVQYF.

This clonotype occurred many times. Here the CDR3 DNA reads TGCGCCAGCAGCCAAGCTCGGCGTCAGCTCTATGGCTACACCTTC. Its protein product is CASSQARRQLYGYTF. This chain links TRBV4-3 with TRBJ1-2; D remains ambiguous. The CDR3 runs to 15 residues. Germline V lookup: CDR1 LGHNA, CDR2 YSLEER. Trimming took 1 base from V and 4 from J, leaving 13 bases between them.

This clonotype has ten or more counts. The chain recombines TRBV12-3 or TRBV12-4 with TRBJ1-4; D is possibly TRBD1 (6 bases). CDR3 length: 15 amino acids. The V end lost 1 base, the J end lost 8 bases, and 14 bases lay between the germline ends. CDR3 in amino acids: CASSLDQGTREKLFF. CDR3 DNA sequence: TGTGCCAGCAGTTTAGATCAGGGGACGAGGGAAAAACTGTTTTTT.

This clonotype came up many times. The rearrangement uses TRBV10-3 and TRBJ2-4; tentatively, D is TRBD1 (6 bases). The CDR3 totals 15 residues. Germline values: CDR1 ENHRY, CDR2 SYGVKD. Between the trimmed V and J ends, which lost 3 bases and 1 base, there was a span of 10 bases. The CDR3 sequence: CAISDSTGAKNIQYF. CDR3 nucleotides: TGTGCCATCAGTGACTCTACAGGGGCCAAAAACATTCAGTACTTC.

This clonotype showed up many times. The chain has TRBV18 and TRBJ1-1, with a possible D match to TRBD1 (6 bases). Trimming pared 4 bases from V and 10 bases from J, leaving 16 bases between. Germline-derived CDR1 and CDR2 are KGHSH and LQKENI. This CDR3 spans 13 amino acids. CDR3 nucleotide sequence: TGTGCCAGCTCACAGCAGGGGAACTTAGGAGCTTTCTTT. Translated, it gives CASSQQGNLGAFF.

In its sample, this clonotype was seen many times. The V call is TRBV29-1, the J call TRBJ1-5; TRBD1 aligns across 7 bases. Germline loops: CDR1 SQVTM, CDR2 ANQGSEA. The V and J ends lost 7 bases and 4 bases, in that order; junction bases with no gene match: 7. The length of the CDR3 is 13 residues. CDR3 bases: TGCAGCGCCGGGGACAGACAGAATCAGCCCCAGCATTTT. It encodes CSAGDRQNQPQHF. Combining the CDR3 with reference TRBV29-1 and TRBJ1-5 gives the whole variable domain SAVISQKPSRDICQRGTSLTIQCQVDSQVTMMFWYRQQPGQSLTLIATANQGSEATYESGFVIDKFPISRPNLTFSTLTVSNMSPEDSSIYLCSAGDRQNQPQHFGDGTRLSIL.

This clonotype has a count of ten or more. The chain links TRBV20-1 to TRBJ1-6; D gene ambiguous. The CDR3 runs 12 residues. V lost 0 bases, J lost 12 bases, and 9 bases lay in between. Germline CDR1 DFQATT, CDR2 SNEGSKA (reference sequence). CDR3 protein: CSARDRLGPLHF. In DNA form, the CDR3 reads TGCAGTGCTAGAGACAGATTGGGACCCCTCCACTTT.

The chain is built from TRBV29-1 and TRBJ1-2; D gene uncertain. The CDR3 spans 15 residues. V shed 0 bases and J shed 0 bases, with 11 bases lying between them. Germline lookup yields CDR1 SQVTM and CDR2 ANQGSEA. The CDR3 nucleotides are TGCAGCGTTGAAGAGGGTGTAGGGTCTAACTATGGCTACACCTTC. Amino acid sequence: CSVEEGVGSNYGYTF. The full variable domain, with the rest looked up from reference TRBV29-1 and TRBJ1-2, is SAVISQKPSRDICQRGTSLTIQCQVDSQVTMMFWYRQQPGQSLTLIATANQGSEATYESGFVIDKFPISRPNLTFSTLTVSNMSPEDSSIYLCSVEEGVGSNYGYTFGSGTRLTVV.

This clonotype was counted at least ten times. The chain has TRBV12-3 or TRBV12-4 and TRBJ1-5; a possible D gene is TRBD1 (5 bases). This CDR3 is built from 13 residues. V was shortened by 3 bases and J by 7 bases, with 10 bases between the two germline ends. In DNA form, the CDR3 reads TGTGCCAGCAGTTTCGGGGCGGGACAGCCCCAGCATTTT. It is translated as CASSFGAGQPQHF.

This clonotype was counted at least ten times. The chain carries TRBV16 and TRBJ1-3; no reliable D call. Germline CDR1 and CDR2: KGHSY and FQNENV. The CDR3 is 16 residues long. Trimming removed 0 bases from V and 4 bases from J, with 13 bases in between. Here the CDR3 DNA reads TGTGCCAGCAGCCAATCTTCGACAAAAGTCGGAAACACCATATATTTT. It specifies CASSQSSTKVGNTIYF.

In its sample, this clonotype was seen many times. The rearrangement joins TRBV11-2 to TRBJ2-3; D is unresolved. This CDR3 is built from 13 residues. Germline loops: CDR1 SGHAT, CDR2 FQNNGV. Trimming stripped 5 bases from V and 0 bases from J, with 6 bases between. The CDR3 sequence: CASSVRSTDTQYF. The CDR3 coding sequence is TGTGCCAGCAGCGTGCGCAGCACAGATACGCAGTATTTT.

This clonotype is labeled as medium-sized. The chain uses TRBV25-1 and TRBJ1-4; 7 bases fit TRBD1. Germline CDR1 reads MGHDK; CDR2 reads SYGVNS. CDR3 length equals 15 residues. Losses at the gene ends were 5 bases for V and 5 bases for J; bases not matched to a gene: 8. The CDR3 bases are TGTGCCAGCAGTCCACAGGACAGGTCGAATGAAAAACTGTTTTTT. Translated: CASSPQDRSNEKLFF.

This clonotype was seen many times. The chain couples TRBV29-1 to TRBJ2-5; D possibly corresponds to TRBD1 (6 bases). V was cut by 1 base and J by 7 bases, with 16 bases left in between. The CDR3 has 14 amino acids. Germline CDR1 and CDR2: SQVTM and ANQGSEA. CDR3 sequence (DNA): TGCAGCGTTGAAGTTGGAAACAGGGCAGGGACCCAGTACTTC. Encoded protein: CSVEVGNRAGTQYF. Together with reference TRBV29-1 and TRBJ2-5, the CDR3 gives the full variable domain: SAVISQKPSRDICQRGTSLTIQCQVDSQVTMMFWYRQQPGQSLTLIATANQGSEATYESGFVIDKFPISRPNLTFSTLTVSNMSPEDSSIYLCSVEVGNRAGTQYFGPGTRLLVL.

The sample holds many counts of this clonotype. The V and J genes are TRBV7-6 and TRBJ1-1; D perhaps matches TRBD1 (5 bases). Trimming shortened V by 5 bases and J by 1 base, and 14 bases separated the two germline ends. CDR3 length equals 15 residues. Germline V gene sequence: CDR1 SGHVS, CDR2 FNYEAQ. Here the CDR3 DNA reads TGTGCCAGCAGCAAACTCCGGGACCGGAACACTGAAGCTTTCTTT. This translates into CASSKLRDRNTEAFF. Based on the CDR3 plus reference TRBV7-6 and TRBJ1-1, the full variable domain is GAGVSQSPRYKVTKRGQDVALRCDPISGHVSLYWYRQALGQGPEFLTYFNYEAQQDKSGLPNDRFSAERPEGSISTLTIQRTEQRDSAMYRCASSKLRDRNTEAFFGQGTRLTVV.

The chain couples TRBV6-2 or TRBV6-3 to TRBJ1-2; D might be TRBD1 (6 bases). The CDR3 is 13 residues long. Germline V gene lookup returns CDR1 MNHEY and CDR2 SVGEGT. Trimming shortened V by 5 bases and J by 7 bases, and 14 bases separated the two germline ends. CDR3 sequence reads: CASSPPGAGGYTF. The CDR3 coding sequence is TGTGCCAGCAGTCCCCCGGGGGCCGGTGGCTACACCTTC.

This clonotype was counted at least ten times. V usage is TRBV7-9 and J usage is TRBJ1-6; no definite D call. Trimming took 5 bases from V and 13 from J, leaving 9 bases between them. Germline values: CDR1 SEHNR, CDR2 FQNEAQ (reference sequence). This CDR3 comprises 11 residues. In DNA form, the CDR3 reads TGTGCCAGCAGCCCAATTGTTCCCCTCCACTTT. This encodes CASSPIVPLHF.

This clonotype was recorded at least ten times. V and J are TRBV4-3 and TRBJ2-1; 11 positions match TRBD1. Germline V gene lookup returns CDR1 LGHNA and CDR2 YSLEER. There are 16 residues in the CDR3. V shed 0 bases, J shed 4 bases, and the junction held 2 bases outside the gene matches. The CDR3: CASSQEGTGGYNEQFF. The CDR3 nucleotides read TGCGCCAGCAGCCAAGAAGGGACAGGGGGTTACAATGAGCAGTTCTTC.

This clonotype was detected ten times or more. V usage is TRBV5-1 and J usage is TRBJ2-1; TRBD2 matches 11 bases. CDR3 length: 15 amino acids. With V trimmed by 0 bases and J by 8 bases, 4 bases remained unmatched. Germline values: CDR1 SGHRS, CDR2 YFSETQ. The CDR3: CASSLGSGGAHEQFF. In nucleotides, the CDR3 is TGCGCCAGCAGCTTGGGTAGCGGGGGGGCCCATGAGCAGTTCTTC.

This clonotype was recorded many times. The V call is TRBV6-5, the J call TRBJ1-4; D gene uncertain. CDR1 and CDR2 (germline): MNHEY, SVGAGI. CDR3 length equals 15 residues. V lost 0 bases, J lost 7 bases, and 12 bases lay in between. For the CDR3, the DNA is TGTGCCAGCAGTTACTCGTGGGGAATTGGTGAAAAACTGTTTTTT. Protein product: CASSYSWGIGEKLFF.

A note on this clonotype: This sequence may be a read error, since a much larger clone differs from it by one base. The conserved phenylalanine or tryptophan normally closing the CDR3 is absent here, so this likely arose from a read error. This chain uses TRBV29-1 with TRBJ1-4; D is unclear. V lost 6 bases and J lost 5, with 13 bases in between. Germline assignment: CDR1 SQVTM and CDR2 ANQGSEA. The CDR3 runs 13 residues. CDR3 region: CSVLPSVNEKLFS. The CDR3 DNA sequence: TGCAGCGTCCTCCCGTCCGTAAATGAAAAACTGTTTTCT.

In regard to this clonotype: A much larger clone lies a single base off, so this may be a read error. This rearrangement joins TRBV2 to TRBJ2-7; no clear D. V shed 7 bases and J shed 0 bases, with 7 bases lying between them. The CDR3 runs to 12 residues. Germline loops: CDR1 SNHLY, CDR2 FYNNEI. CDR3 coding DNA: TGTGCCAGCAATCCCATCTCCTACGAGCAGTACTTC. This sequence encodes CASNPISYEQYF. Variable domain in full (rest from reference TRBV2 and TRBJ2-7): EPEVTQTPSHQVTQMGQEVILRCVPISNHLYFYWYRQILGQKVEFLVSFYNNEISEKSEIFDDQFSVERPDGSNFTLKIRSTKLEDSAMYFCASNPISYEQYFGPGTRLTVT.

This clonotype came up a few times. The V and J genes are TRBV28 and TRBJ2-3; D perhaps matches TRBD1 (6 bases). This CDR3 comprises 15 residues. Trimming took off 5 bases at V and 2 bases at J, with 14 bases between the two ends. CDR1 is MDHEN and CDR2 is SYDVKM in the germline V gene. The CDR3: CASSKTGLSTDTQYF. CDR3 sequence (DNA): TGTGCCAGCAGTAAAACAGGGTTGTCCACAGATACGCAGTATTTT.

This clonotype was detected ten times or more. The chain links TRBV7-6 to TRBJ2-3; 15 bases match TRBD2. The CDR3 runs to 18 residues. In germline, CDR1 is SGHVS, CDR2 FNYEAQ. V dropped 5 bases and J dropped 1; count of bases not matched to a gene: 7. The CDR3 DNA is TGTGCCAGCAGCCCGGGACTAGCGGGGGGATTGGGCACAGATACGCAGTATTTT. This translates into CASSPGLAGGLGTDTQYF.

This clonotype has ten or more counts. The CDR3 DNA follows: TGTGCCAGCAGTGGGACAGGGGCATACACTGAAGCTTTCTTT. Protein product: CASSGTGAYTEAFF. The rearrangement links TRBV12-3 or TRBV12-4 to TRBJ1-1; 10 bases are shared with TRBD1. The CDR3 covers 14 residues. Trimming at V came to 5 bases and at J to 3 bases, leaving 3 bases not matched to a gene.